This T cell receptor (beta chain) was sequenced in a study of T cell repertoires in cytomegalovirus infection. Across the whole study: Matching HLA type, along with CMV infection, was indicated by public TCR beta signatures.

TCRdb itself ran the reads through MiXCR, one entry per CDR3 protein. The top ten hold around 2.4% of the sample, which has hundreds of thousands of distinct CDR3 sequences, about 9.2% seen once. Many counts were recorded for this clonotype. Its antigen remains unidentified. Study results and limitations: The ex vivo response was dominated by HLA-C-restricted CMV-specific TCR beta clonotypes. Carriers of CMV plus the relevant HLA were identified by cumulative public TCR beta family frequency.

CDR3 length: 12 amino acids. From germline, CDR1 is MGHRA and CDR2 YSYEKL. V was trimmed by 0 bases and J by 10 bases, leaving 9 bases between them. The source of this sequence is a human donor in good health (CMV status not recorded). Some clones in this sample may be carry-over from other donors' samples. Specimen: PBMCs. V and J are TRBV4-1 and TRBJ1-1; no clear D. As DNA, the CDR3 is TGCGCCAGCAGCCAAGATGGTAAGGGAGCTTTCTTT. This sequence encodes CASSQDGKGAFF.